This is a list of T cell receptor beta chains from one sample in a study of blood T cell repertoires in COVID-19. Using immunoSEQ multiplex PCR, the repertoire was profiled, and TCRdb retains in-frame clones only, with some absent. The sample yields 120,000 or so clones, approximately 90% seen once. What was sequenced was peripheral blood. The source is a human donor in a cohort sampled during active COVID-19. Each CDR3 is given with its conserved first and last residue. A D gene is named only where the DNA matches it firmly. The size entry is marked missing in some rows and otherwise reads once, few, many or a size class.

V gene	J gene	clone size	D gene	CDR3 DNA	CDR3 protein
TRBV2	TRBJ1-5	-	-	TGTGCCAGCAGTGAAGCGCACGCAGGGCCCAATCAGCCCCAGCATTTT	CASSEAHAGPNQPQHF
TRBV21-1	TRBJ2-1	-	-	TGTGCCAGCAGCAAAGTGGTTGCGGGGGACGGGTGGTCTGAGCAGTTCTTC	CASSKVVAGDGWSEQFF
TRBV7-9	TRBJ2-7	-	-	TGTGCCAGCAGCCTATTGGACAGAAACGAGCAGTACTTC	CASSLLDRNEQYF
TRBV28	TRBJ2-1	-	-	TGTGCCAGCAGTGACCCGGGGGACCGGGTAGGTGAGCAGTTCTTC	CASSDPGDRVGEQFF
TRBV18	TRBJ2-1	-	-	TGTGCCAGCTCCCAGGGTCCAGTATCCTACAATGAGCAGTTCTTC	CASSQGPVSYNEQFF
TRBV6-5	TRBJ2-2	-	-	TGTGCCACCCACCGGGGATTATCAGGGGAGCTGTTTTTT	CATHRGLSGELFF
TRBV29-1	TRBJ2-4	-	TRBD1	TGCAGCGTAACTGGACAGGGAGGAAACATTCAGTACTTC	CSVTGQGGNIQYF
TRBV5-1	TRBJ2-5	-	TRBD2	TGCGCCAGCAGCTTGGCCGGGGTAGCTAGCGGGGGGCAAGAGACCCAGTACTTC	CASSLAGVASGGQETQYF
TRBV6-5	TRBJ2-7	once	TRBD1	TGTGCCAGCAGTTACTCAAGACAGGGGGCCTACGAGCAGTACTTC	CASSYSRQGAYEQYF
TRBV6-5	TRBJ1-6	-	-	TGTGCCAGCAGTTACTCGGCTGATCTTAATTCACCCCTCCACTTT	CASSYSADLNSPLHF
TRBV23-1	TRBJ1-1	-	-	TGCGCCAGCAGTCAATCTGCAGGGCCTAAAGCTTTCTTT	CASSQSAGPKAFF
TRBV5-5	TRBJ1-2	few	TRBD1	TGTGCCAGCAGCGGGAAGGACAGGGAGACTATCTATGGCTACACCTTC	CASSGKDRETIYGYTF
TRBV6-5	TRBJ1-2	-	TRBD1	TGTGCCATTCGAGAGGCAGGACAGGGGGATGGCTACACCTTC	CAIREAGQGDGYTF
TRBV5-6	TRBJ2-7	once	-	TGTGCCAGCAGCTTGGACACCGCCTACGAGCAGTACTTC	CASSLDTAYEQYF
TRBV12-3/TRBV12-4	TRBJ1-1	few	-	TGTGCCAGCAGCCCGGACACTGAAGCTTTCTTT	CASSPDTEAFF
TRBV18	TRBJ1-1	once	-	TGTGCCAGCTCACCACCATCGTCCCCAGAGAACACTGAAGCTTTCTTT	CASSPPSSPENTEAFF
TRBV19	TRBJ1-3	-	-	TGTGCCAGTAGTATATTTTTTGCGAGCTCTGGAAACACCATATATTTT	CASSIFFASSGNTIYF
TRBV5-1	TRBJ2-3	-	-	TGCGCCAGCAGCCCCGTGGCTAGTCGGACAGATACGCAGTATTTT	CASSPVASRTDTQYF
TRBV28	TRBJ2-5	-	TRBD1	TGTGCCAGCAGCCGCTCCGGGACAGGGGGCGGCCAGTACTTC	CASSRSGTGGGQYF
TRBV5-3	TRBJ2-3	-	-	TGTGCCAGAAGCTTGGCCGGGGATACGCAGTATTTT	CARSLAGDTQYF
TRBV7-9	TRBJ1-2	-	-	TGTGCCAGCAGCTTAGGGACAAACAACTATGGCTACACCTTC	CASSLGTNNYGYTF
TRBV28	TRBJ2-2	once	-	TGTGCCAGCAGTTTAACCTTAGGAGGGCCATCCGGGGAGCTGTTTTTT	CASSLTLGGPSGELFF
TRBV29-1	TRBJ2-7	-	TRBD1	TGCAGCGTAGGGGACAGGGTTGGGGAGCAGTACTTC	CSVGDRVGEQYF
TRBV5-1	TRBJ1-6	few	-	TGCGCCAGCAGCTTGGATAGCTCCTATAATTCACCCCTCCACTTT	CASSLDSSYNSPLHF
TRBV5-4	TRBJ2-1	-	-	TGTGCCAGCAGCTTGAGTCCGGACAGCCAACCTGGTGAGCAGTTCTTC	CASSLSPDSQPGEQFF
TRBV2	TRBJ1-1	-	TRBD1	TGTGCCAGCAGTGGACAGGGGAACACTGAAGCTTTCTTT	CASSGQGNTEAFF
TRBV28	TRBJ1-2	-	TRBD1	TGTGCCACAGAGAGGGTCAGGGGGCGGATAACAACTGGCTACACCTTC	CATERVRGRITTGYTF
TRBV7-9	TRBJ2-5	-	TRBD2	TGTGCCAGCAGCGCCCTCGGGGGGTTGGGAGAGACCCAGTACTTC	CASSALGGLGETQYF